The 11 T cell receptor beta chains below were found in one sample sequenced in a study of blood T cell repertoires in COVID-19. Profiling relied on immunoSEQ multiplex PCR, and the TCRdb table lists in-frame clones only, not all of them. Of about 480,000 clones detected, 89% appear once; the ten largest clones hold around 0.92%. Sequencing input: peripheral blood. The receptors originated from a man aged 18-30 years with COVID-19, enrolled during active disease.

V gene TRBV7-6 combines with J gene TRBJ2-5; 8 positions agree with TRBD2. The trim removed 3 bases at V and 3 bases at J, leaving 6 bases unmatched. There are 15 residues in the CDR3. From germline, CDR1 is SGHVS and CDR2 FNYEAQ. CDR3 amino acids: CASSLRGAGEETQYF. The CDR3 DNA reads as TGTGCCAGCAGCTTGCGGGGGGCTGGGGAAGAGACCCAGTACTTC. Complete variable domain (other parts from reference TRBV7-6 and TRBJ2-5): GAGVSQSPRYKVTKRGQDVALRCDPISGHVSLYWYRQALGQGPEFLTYFNYEAQQDKSGLPNDRFSAERPEGSISTLTIQRTEQRDSAMYRCASSLRGAGEETQYFGPGTRLLVL.

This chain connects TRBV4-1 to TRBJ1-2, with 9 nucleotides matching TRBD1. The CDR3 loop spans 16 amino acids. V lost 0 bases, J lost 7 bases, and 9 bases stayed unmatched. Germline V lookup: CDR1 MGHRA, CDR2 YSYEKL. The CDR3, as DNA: TGCGCCAGCAGCCAAGATCAAACAGGGGGCATGGCTGGCTACACCTTC. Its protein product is CASSQDQTGGMAGYTF.

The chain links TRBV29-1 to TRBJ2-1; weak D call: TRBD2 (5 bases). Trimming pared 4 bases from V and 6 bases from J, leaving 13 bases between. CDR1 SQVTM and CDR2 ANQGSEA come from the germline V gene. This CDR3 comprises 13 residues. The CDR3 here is CSVAARVPNEQFF. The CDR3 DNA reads TGCAGCGTTGCTGCGCGGGTCCCCAATGAGCAGTTCTTC.

CDR3 amino acids: CASSPQTGGVTEAFF. CDR3 sequence (DNA): TGTGCCAGTAGTCCCCAAACAGGGGGCGTCACTGAAGCTTTCTTT. This chain connects TRBV19 to TRBJ1-1, with TRBD1 matching 9 bases. Germline-derived CDR1 and CDR2 are LNHDA and SQIVND (reference sequence). The CDR3 runs to 15 residues. Losses at the gene ends were 5 bases for V and 4 bases for J; bases not matched to a gene: 8.

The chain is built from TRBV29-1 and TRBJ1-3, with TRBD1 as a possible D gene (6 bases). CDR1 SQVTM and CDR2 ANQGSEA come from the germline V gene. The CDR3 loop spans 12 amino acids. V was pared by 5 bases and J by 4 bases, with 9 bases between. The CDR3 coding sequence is TGCAGCGTTAGGGGGTCCGGAAACACCATATATTTT. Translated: CSVRGSGNTIYF.

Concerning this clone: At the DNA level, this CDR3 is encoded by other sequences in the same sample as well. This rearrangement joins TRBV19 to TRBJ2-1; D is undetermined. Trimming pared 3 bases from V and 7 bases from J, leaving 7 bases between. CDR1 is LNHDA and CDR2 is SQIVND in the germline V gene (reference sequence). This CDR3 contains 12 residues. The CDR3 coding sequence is TGTGCCAGTAGTATTCTAGGAAATGAGCAGTTCTTC. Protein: CASSILGNEQFF.

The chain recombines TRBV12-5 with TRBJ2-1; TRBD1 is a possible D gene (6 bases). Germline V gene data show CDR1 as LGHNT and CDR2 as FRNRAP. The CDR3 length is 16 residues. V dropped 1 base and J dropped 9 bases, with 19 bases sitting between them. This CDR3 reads CASGLAKQGAPSEQFF. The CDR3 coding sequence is TGTGCTAGTGGTTTGGCAAAACAGGGAGCCCCCTCTGAGCAGTTCTTC.

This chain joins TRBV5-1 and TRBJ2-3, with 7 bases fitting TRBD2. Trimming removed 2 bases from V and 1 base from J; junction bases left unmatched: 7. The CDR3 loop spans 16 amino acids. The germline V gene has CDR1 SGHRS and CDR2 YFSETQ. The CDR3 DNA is TGCGCCAGCAGCTTACTACCTAGCGGACGCACAGATACGCAGTATTTT. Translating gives CASSLLPSGRTDTQYF.

CDR3 sequence (DNA): TGTGCCAGCAGCCCATCCTCAGGGGCAACTAATGAAAAACTGTTTTTT. This sequence encodes CASSPSSGATNEKLFF. The rearrangement joins TRBV7-9 to TRBJ1-4, with TRBD1 as a possible D gene (6 bases). V was pared by 5 bases and J by 0 bases, with 13 bases between. The germline V gene encodes CDR1 SEHNR and CDR2 FQNEAQ (reference sequence). This CDR3 is 16 amino acids long.

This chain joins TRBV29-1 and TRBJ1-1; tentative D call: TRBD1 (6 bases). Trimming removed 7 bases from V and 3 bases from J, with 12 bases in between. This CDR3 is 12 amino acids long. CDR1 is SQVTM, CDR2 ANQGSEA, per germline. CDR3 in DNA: TGCAGCGCGGGACAAACCTACACTGAAGCTTTCTTT. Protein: CSAGQTYTEAFF.

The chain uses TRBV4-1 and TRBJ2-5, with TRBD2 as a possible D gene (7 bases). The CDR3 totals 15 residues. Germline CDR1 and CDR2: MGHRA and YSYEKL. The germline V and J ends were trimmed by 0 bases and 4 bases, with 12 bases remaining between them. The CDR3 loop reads CASSQDGGGLETQYF. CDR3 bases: TGCGCCAGCAGCCAAGATGGGGGGGGCCTAGAGACCCAGTACTTC.